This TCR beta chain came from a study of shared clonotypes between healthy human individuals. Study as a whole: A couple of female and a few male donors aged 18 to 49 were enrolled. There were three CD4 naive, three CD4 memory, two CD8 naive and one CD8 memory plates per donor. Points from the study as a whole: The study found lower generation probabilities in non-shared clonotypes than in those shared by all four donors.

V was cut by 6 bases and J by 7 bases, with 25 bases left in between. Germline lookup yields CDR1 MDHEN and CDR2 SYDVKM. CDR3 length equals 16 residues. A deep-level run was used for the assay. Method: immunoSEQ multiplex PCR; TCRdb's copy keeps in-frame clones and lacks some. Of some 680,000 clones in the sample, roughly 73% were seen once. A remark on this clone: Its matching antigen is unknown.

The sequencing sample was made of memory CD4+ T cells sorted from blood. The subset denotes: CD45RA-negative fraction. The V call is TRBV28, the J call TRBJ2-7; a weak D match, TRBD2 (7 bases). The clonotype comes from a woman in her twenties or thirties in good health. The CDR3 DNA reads TGTGCCAGCAGCCCCGGGTGGGGCGGGAGAGGACAGGAGCAGTACTTC. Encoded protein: CASSPGWGGRGQEQYF.